This T cell receptor beta chain was captured in a study of blood T cell repertoires in COVID-19. Study background: Whether acute or convalescent, the COVID-19 samples came from the United States, Italy and Spain.

The CDR3 covers 16 residues. Germline V gene lookup returns CDR1 MGHRA and CDR2 YSYEKL. The V gene lost 0 bases and the J gene lost 8 bases, with 18 bases spanning the gap. Some clones are missing from TCRdb's copy, which holds only in-frame ones; the method was immunoSEQ multiplex PCR. The sample holds about 280,000 clones, 75% to 85% seen once. The specimen sequenced was peripheral blood. This sequence joins TRBV4-1 and TRBJ2-3; no reliable D call. The source is a man in his forties or fifties with active or convalescent COVID-19. CDR3 DNA: TGCGCCAGCAGCCAAGAGAGCTACTACCTACCACTTACGCAGTATTTT. It is translated as CASSQESYYLPLTQYF.